This passage covers 20 T cell receptor beta chains from one sample sequenced in a study of CD8 T cells in ankylosing spondylitis. TCRdb itself ran the 5' RACE reads through MiXCR, one entry per CDR3 protein. This repertoire shows approximately 16,000 distinct CDR3 sequences, 7% to 10% found once; its top ten account for roughly 38%. The sample taken for sequencing was blood. All receptors derive from a male donor with ankylosing spondylitis or in good health (not recorded which).

This clonotype was picked up many times. This chain uses TRBV6-5 with TRBJ2-1, with D possibly being TRBD2 (6 bases). V gave up 2 bases and J gave up 6 bases, with 8 bases separating them. The CDR3 loop spans 13 amino acids. Germline CDR1 reads MNHEY; CDR2 reads SVGAGI. CDR3 sequence: CASSYTSRNEQFF. The CDR3 DNA follows: TGTGCCAGCAGTTACACTAGCCGCAATGAGCAGTTCTTC.

The chain is built from TRBV6-2 or TRBV6-3 and TRBJ1-5; 8 bases fit TRBD1. The CDR3 loop spans 12 amino acids. Unmatched junction bases numbered 0, after V lost 2 bases and J lost 9 bases. The germline CDR1 and CDR2 sequences are MNHEY and SVGEGT. The CDR3 here is CASSYGTGPQHF. The CDR3 DNA reads TGTGCCAGCAGTTACGGGACAGGGCCCCAGCATTTT.

In this sample, this clonotype turned up many times. The chain joins TRBV5-6 to TRBJ2-3, with 9 positions matching TRBD2. V gave up 2 bases and J gave up 4 bases; unmatched junction bases: 8. This CDR3 contains 16 residues. Germline V gene lookup returns CDR1 SGHDT and CDR2 YYEEEE. The CDR3 nucleotides are TGTGCCAGCAGCTTAGGCGGGAGGGCCGGGGCAGATACGCAGTATTTT. This gives the protein CASSLGGRAGADTQYF.

The chain is built from TRBV29-1 and TRBJ2-7; perhaps TRBD1 as D (6 bases). Germline V gene sequence: CDR1 SQVTM, CDR2 ANQGSEA. CDR3 length equals 12 residues. V gave up 6 bases and J gave up 0 bases, with 9 bases separating them. CDR3 loop: CSVKDSSYEQYV. DNA of the CDR3: TGCAGCGTGAAGGACAGCTCCTACGAGCAGTACGTC.

This clonotype has just a few counts. The chain uses TRBV4-3 and TRBJ1-4; the D is unclear. Germline V gene sequence: CDR1 LGHNA, CDR2 YSLEER. The CDR3 spans 12 residues. Trimming left V 1 base short and J 7 bases short, with 4 bases between. In DNA form, the CDR3 reads TGCGCCAGCAGCCAAGTATCTGAAAAACTGTTTTTT. Its translation is CASSQVSEKLFF.

V gene TRBV25-1 combines with J gene TRBJ1-1, with 10 positions matching TRBD1. The CDR3 is made up of 15 amino acids. Germline V gives CDR1 MGHDK, CDR2 SYGVNS. V lost 6 bases, J lost 4 bases, and 8 bases stayed unmatched. The CDR3 DNA follows: TGTGCCAGCAGCCAAGACAGGGGGCCCGGCACTGAAGCTTTCTTT. Its translation: CASSQDRGPGTEAFF.

This clonotype was found many times. The chain uses TRBV20-1 and TRBJ2-1; D may be TRBD2 (6 bases). The germline gives CDR1 DFQATT, CDR2 SNEGSKA (reference sequence). V dropped 6 bases and J dropped 5 bases, with 11 bases sitting between them. This CDR3 has 12 amino acids. The CDR3 DNA reads as TGCAGTGCGGATCGGACTAACAATGAGCAGTTCTTC. This encodes CSADRTNNEQFF.

This clonotype was counted many times. The chain employs TRBV29-1 and TRBJ2-1; D might be TRBD1 (6 bases). This CDR3 has 13 amino acids. Germline-derived CDR1 and CDR2 are SQVTM and ANQGSEA. Trimming shortened V by 6 bases and J by 8 bases, and 17 bases separated the two germline ends. CDR3 protein: CSVRRGGVDEQFF. The CDR3 DNA follows: TGCAGCGTCCGCAGGGGTGGGGTGGATGAGCAGTTCTTC.

A few counts support this clonotype. This chain links TRBV5-1 with TRBJ1-4; 7 bases fit TRBD1. The CDR3 spans 15 residues. Trimming took 3 bases from V and 3 from J; bases not matched to a gene: 5. The V gene's germline CDR1 is SGHRS and CDR2 YFSETQ. The CDR3 spells CASSWNRGSNEKLFF. CDR3 DNA sequence: TGCGCCAGCAGCTGGAACAGGGGCTCTAATGAAAAACTGTTTTTT.

There are a few counts of this clonotype. The rearrangement links TRBV7-6 to TRBJ2-2; 9 nucleotides match TRBD2. The germline V gene encodes CDR1 SGHVS and CDR2 FNYEAQ. The CDR3 sequence is 16 residues long. The junction had 6 bases not matched to a gene; V was cut back by 1 base and J by 6 bases. The CDR3 is CASSLGFSGSSGELFF. The CDR3 DNA is TGTGCCAGCAGCTTAGGTTTTAGCGGGAGCTCCGGGGAGCTGTTTTTT. Full variable domain (missing parts from reference TRBV7-6 and TRBJ2-2): GAGVSQSPRYKVTKRGQDVALRCDPISGHVSLYWYRQALGQGPEFLTYFNYEAQQDKSGLPNDRFSAERPEGSISTLTIQRTEQRDSAMYRCASSLGFSGSSGELFFGEGSRLTVL.

J is TRBJ2-3 and V is TRBV7-2; perhaps TRBD2 as D (6 bases). CDR1 is SGHTA, CDR2 FQGNSA, per germline. V shed 4 bases and J shed 0 bases, with 14 bases lying between them. CDR3 size: 16 residues. The CDR3 region has the DNA TGTGCCAGCAGCTCAGGATCAGGGACTAGCACAGATACGCAGTATTTT. As protein: CASSSGSGTSTDTQYF.

This clonotype has ten or more counts. The V and J genes are TRBV5-1 and TRBJ1-1; no firm D call. Germline CDR1 is SGHRS and CDR2 is YFSETQ. V lost 4 bases to trimming and J lost 0 bases, with 10 bases between them. There are 14 residues in the CDR3. CDR3 region: CASSPLGVNTEAFF. The CDR3 nucleotides read TGCGCCAGCAGCCCCCTGGGTGTGAACACTGAAGCTTTCTTT.

This clonotype was seen repeatedly, ten times or more. V usage is TRBV11-1 and J usage is TRBJ2-1, with no clear D. Trimming took off 5 bases at V and 10 bases at J, with 12 bases between the two ends. Germline lookup yields CDR1 SGHAT and CDR2 FQDESV (reference sequence). The CDR3 is 12 amino acids. The DNA for the CDR3 is TGTGCCAGCAGCGACCCTCTTGGCGAGCAGTTCTTC. This encodes CASSDPLGEQFF.

This clonotype was seen repeatedly, ten times or more. The chain has TRBV6-2 or TRBV6-3 and TRBJ2-2, with D perhaps matching TRBD2 (6 bases). CDR1 MNHEY and CDR2 SVGEGT come from the germline V gene. V dropped 7 bases and J dropped 2 bases, with 14 bases sitting between them. This CDR3 is built from 15 residues. CDR3 bases: TGTGCCAGCACCGCTCTCGGGACTAACACCGGGGAGCTGTTTTTT. Translation gives CASTALGTNTGELFF.

This clonotype was counted ten times or more. The CDR3 sequence is CASSLSPLYEQYF. CDR3 sequence (DNA): TGCGCCAGCAGCTTGTCCCCCCTCTACGAGCAGTACTTC. V is TRBV5-1 and J is TRBJ2-7; D not certain. Germline lookup yields CDR1 SGHRS and CDR2 YFSETQ. This CDR3 has 13 amino acids. With 1 base removed from V and 3 bases from J, the gap between germline ends came to 8 bases. The variable domain in full, completed from reference TRBV5-1 and TRBJ2-7, reads KAGVTQTPRYLIKTRGQQVTLSCSPISGHRSVSWYQQTPGQGLQFLFEYFSETQRNKGNFPGRFSGRQFSNSRSEMNVSTLELGDSALYLCASSLSPLYEQYFGPGTRLTVT.

This clonotype was seen at least ten times. The chain combines TRBV7-2 with TRBJ1-3; tentatively, D is TRBD1 (6 bases). Trimming took 1 base from V and 0 from J, leaving 10 bases between them. Germline V lookup: CDR1 SGHTA, CDR2 FQGNSA. This CDR3 contains 16 residues. This CDR3 is CASSLGPTGSGNTIYF. The CDR3, as DNA: TGTGCCAGCAGCTTAGGTCCGACAGGCTCTGGAAACACCATATATTTT. The variable domain in full, with the rest retrieved from reference TRBV7-2 and TRBJ1-3, is GAGVSQSPSNKVTEKGKDVELRCDPISGHTALYWYRQSLGQGLEFLIYFQGNSAPDKSGLPSDRFSAERTGGSVSTLTIQRTQQEDSAVYLCASSLGPTGSGNTIYFGEGSWLTVV.

This clonotype was counted many times. This chain connects TRBV20-1 to TRBJ1-4; TRBD1 is a possible D gene (5 bases). The CDR3 runs to 17 residues. Germline loops: CDR1 DFQATT, CDR2 SNEGSKA (reference sequence). The V end lost 0 bases, the J end lost 0 bases, and 14 bases lay between the germline ends. This chain's CDR3 is CSARDRRQPATNEKLFF. As DNA, the CDR3 is TGCAGTGCTAGAGATCGGAGACAGCCTGCAACTAATGAAAAACTGTTTTTT.

This clonotype was found a few times. This chain links TRBV28 with TRBJ1-1; D might be TRBD1 (5 bases). Germline lookup yields CDR1 MDHEN and CDR2 SYDVKM. There are 13 residues in the CDR3. V was clipped by 5 bases and J by 3 bases, with 10 bases between them. The CDR3: CASSQGSHTEAFF. CDR3 in DNA: TGTGCCAGCAGTCAGGGTTCGCACACTGAAGCTTTCTTT.

The chain couples TRBV29-1 to TRBJ1-1; D possibly corresponds to TRBD1 (5 bases). CDR1 SQVTM and CDR2 ANQGSEA come from the germline V gene. Between the trimmed V and J ends, which lost 6 bases and 4 bases, there was a span of 21 bases. The CDR3 totals 15 residues. This CDR3 is CSVQGGTAEGTEAFF. The CDR3 nucleotides are TGCAGCGTGCAAGGAGGGACCGCTGAAGGCACTGAAGCTTTCTTT.

This clonotype was recorded many times. The chain joins TRBV28 to TRBJ2-3; 12 bases line up with TRBD2. The germline gives CDR1 MDHEN, CDR2 SYDVKM. The J segment lost 7 bases and the V segment lost 3 bases, leaving 11 bases of the junction unmatched. CDR3 size: 17 residues. CDR3 amino acids: CASSLGLTSGSMNTQYF. As DNA, the CDR3 is TGTGCCAGCAGTTTGGGGCTGACTAGCGGGAGTATGAATACGCAGTATTTT.